A selection of T cell receptor beta chains follows, all from one sample in a study of PD-1 blockade in classical Hodgkin lymphoma. The protocol was immunoSEQ multiplex PCR, while the TCRdb copy is restricted to in-frame clones and leaves out a portion. The sample contains tens of thousands of clones, about 88% of which appear only once. This specimen consisted of CD4+ T cells from blood, obtained before the fourth cycle of nivolumab. The source of these receptors is a human donor with classical Hodgkin lymphoma. Each CDR3 is given with its conserved first and last residue.

j_call | v_call | cdr3_length | cdr3_aa
TRBJ2-1 | TRBV30 | 12 | CAWDRGYNEQFF
TRBJ2-7 | TRBV4-1 | 13 | CASSRTITLEQYF
TRBJ1-5 | TRBV6-5 | 14 | CASSGVTEAEPQHF
TRBJ2-2 | TRBV27 | 13 | CASSLSVTGELFF
TRBJ2-2 | TRBV6-5 | 14 | CASSSSGRTGELFF
TRBJ2-3 | TRBV5-4 | 13 | CASSSRAADTQYF
TRBJ2-2 | TRBV5-1 | 16 | CASTKLAGGPIGELFF
TRBJ1-6 | TRBV30 | 12 | CAWSLASMPLHF
TRBJ1-5 | TRBV28 | 15 | CASRTGANSNQPQHF
TRBJ2-7 | TRBV18 | 15 | CASSPSVGELYEQYF
TRBJ2-7 | TRBV27 | 16 | CASSLRGTGISYEQYF
TRBJ1-1 | TRBV5-1 | 17 | CASSSNRGQYMNTEAFF
TRBJ2-1 | TRBV6-1 | 12 | CATSWASYEQFF
TRBJ2-1 | TRBV7-8 | 15 | CASSLVAGGYYEQFF
TRBJ2-1 | TRBV28 | 18 | CASSLLAEVFSSYNEQFF
TRBJ2-1 | TRBV10-3 | 14 | CAISVGGSYNEQFF
TRBJ2-2 | TRBV7-9 | 16 | CASSLGSSGTTGELFF
TRBJ2-5 | TRBV5-4 | 13 | CASSSSGLETQYF
TRBJ1-6 | TRBV7-8 | 18 | CASSLLVGRRVDNSPLHF
TRBJ1-6 | TRBV7-9 | 15 | CASSVETGGNSPLHF
TRBJ2-1 | TRBV28 | 17 | CASSPRIAALTGDEQFF
TRBJ1-2 | TRBV28 | 11 | CASSATDGYTF
TRBJ2-1 | TRBV5-4 | 14 | CASSGGLLYNEQFF
TRBJ2-1 | TRBV28 | 15 | CASTSSAGTYNEQFF
TRBJ2-2 | TRBV7-2 | 15 | CASSPPIGRTGELFF
TRBJ1-5 | TRBV7-2 | 14 | CASSFGHQNQPQHF
TRBJ2-1 | TRBV9 | 15 | CASSAGLAGDNEQFF
TRBJ1-4 | TRBV19 | 15 | CASSGPSRTNEKLFF
TRBJ2-5 | TRBV5-6 | 11 | CASSNQETQYF
TRBJ1-6 | TRBV7-9 | 15 | CASSLDYYRGSPLHF
TRBJ2-1 | TRBV4-2 | 16 | CASSQAHIPTYNEQFF
TRBJ1-2 | TRBV5-5 | 14 | CASKTGPTLDGYTF
TRBJ2-5 | TRBV28 | 15 | CASSLGTGGAETQYF
TRBJ1-5 | TRBV30 | 14 | CAWRTGGGNQPQHF
TRBJ1-2 | TRBV18 | 13 | CASSPDRGHGYTF
TRBJ1-5 | TRBV2 | 14 | CASRVGARGQPQHF
TRBJ1-1 | TRBV5-1 | 13 | CASSLDLNTEAFF
TRBJ2-5 | TRBV5-1 | 16 | CASSWRLAGDQETQYF
TRBJ2-5 | TRBV5-1 | 15 | CASSLVGFAQETQYF
TRBJ1-3 | TRBV10-3 | 14 | CAISEKTYGNTIYF
TRBJ1-5 | TRBV10-3 | 16 | CAISDGTGVGNQPQHF
TRBJ1-1 | TRBV2 | 13 | CASSPGVATEAFF
TRBJ1-2 | TRBV28 | 16 | CASSQSSPAGNYGYTF
TRBJ2-7 | TRBV4-1 | 18 | CASSQDRRASGGAYEQYF
TRBJ1-5 | TRBV30 | 16 | CAWSVTSHSNNQPQHF
TRBJ2-7 | TRBV6-6 | 13 | CASIYSPDHEQYF